The 31 T cell receptor beta chains reported below all come from one sample, sequenced in a study of CD8 T cells in ankylosing spondylitis. One entry per CDR3 protein, called by TCRdb with MiXCR from the 5' RACE reads. The repertoire includes about 220,000 distinct CDR3 sequences, roughly 26% of them detected once, and under 8% sits in the top ten. The sample taken for sequencing was blood, either unsorted or a sorted T cell fraction (not recorded which). The receptor source for this set is a male donor with ankylosing spondylitis or in good health (not recorded which).

This clonotype was seen a handful of times. The rearrangement joins TRBV29-1 to TRBJ1-5; TRBD1 aligns across 7 bases. Germline V gene data show CDR1 as SQVTM and CDR2 as ANQGSEA. V lost 5 bases to trimming and J lost 7 bases; unmatched junction nucleotides: 8. The CDR3 runs 13 residues. CDR3 DNA sequence: TGCAGCGTTTATGACAGGGCTGGGCAGCCCCAGCATTTT. Its translation is CSVYDRAGQPQHF.

This clonotype was picked up many times. This chain connects TRBV4-1 to TRBJ2-5; no firm D call. CDR3 size: 14 residues. Trimming stripped 0 bases from V and 4 bases from J, with 9 bases between. In germline, CDR1 is MGHRA, CDR2 YSYEKL. This chain's CDR3 is CASSQDTPRETQYF. CDR3 nucleotide sequence: TGCGCCAGCAGCCAAGATACGCCCCGAGAGACCCAGTACTTC.

CDR3 DNA sequence: TGCAGCGTTGAAGATGGCTATTATGGGCAGTACTTC. Its protein is CSVEDGYYGQYF. This rearrangement joins TRBV29-1 to TRBJ2-7; no clear D gene. Trimming cost V 0 bases and J 9 bases, with 12 bases left between them. Germline CDR1 reads SQVTM; CDR2 reads ANQGSEA. The CDR3 is 12 amino acids.

The chain employs TRBV12-3 or TRBV12-4 and TRBJ2-2, with D possibly TRBD2 on 7 matching bases. The V end lost 2 bases, the J end lost 4 bases, and 14 bases lay between the germline ends. The CDR3 extends over 16 amino acids. Here the CDR3 DNA reads TGTGCCAGCAGTTTATATCGCGGGGGCGGCACCGGGGAGCTGTTTTTT. Its translation: CASSLYRGGGTGELFF.

The V gene is TRBV29-1, the J gene TRBJ1-1; maybe TRBD1 (6 bases). The CDR3 loop spans 11 amino acids. V lost 6 bases and J lost 11, with 16 bases in between. The germline CDR1 and CDR2 sequences are SQVTM and ANQGSEA. This CDR3 is CSVQAGAGAFF. The DNA of the CDR3 is TGCAGCGTCCAGGCGGGGGCGGGCGCTTTCTTT.

Ten or more counts support this clonotype. The chain links TRBV7-9 to TRBJ2-5, with 7 bases that match TRBD2. The CDR3 totals 16 residues. Germline CDR1 and CDR2: SEHNR and FQNEAQ (reference sequence). J was trimmed by 1 base and V by 7 bases; bases with no gene match: 12. The CDR3 here is CASILSAGTFQETQYF. Here the CDR3 DNA reads TGTGCCAGCATCTTGTCAGCGGGAACATTCCAAGAGACCCAGTACTTC.

The gene calls are TRBV7-6 and TRBJ2-7; 9 bases map to TRBD1. Germline trimming cut 5 bases from V and 2 bases from J; bases unmatched to any gene: 13. This CDR3 has 17 amino acids. In germline, CDR1 is SGHVS, CDR2 FNYEAQ. The CDR3 loop is CASSQLEGQGNTYEQYF. The DNA of the CDR3 is TGTGCCAGCAGCCAGTTGGAGGGACAGGGTAACACCTACGAGCAGTACTTC.

The chain joins TRBV4-2 to TRBJ2-7; D ambiguous. Germline loops: CDR1 LGHNA, CDR2 YNFKEQ. This CDR3 is 17 amino acids long. V was pared by 4 bases and J by 2 bases, with 21 bases between. The DNA of the CDR3 is TGTGCCAGCAGCCCTGGGCTACTGGGTGGACCCCCCTACGAGCAGTACTTC. It is translated as CASSPGLLGGPPYEQYF.

The table lists this clonotype with many counts. The V call is TRBV7-2, the J call TRBJ2-1, with 8 bases fitting TRBD2. CDR1 SGHTA and CDR2 FQGNSA come from the germline V gene. The CDR3 consists of 16 residues. Unmatched junction bases numbered 5, after V lost 4 bases and J lost 0 bases. Here the CDR3 DNA reads TGTGCCAGCAGCTCCACCGGGACTAGCTCCTACAATGAGCAGTTCTTC. It translates to CASSSTGTSSYNEQFF.

This clonotype was counted ten times or more. The chain employs TRBV11-3 and TRBJ2-1; TRBD1 matches 10 bases. Germline CDR1 reads SGHNT; CDR2 reads YENEEA. This CDR3 has 15 residues. Trimming cost V 6 bases and J 6 bases; bases outside gene matches: 8. The CDR3 loop reads CASSTGTGVLNEQFF. The CDR3 DNA is TGTGCCAGCAGTACCGGGACAGGGGTACTCAATGAGCAGTTCTTC.

This clonotype was observed at least ten times. The chain recombines TRBV5-4 with TRBJ2-1; D remains ambiguous. Per the germline V gene, CDR1 is SGHNT and CDR2 is YYREEE (reference sequence). This CDR3 contains 14 residues. The germline V and J ends were trimmed by 4 bases and 4 bases, with 12 bases remaining between them. CDR3 amino acids: CASSPTVDYNEQFF. The DNA for the CDR3 is TGTGCCAGCAGCCCTACGGTAGATTACAATGAGCAGTTCTTC. Full variable domain (missing parts from reference TRBV5-4 and TRBJ2-1): ETGVTQSPTHLIKTRGQQVTLRCSSQSGHNTVSWYQQALGQGPQFIFQYYREEENGRGNFPPRFSGLQFPNYSSELNVNALELDDSALYLCASSPTVDYNEQFFGPGTRLTVL.

Notes on this clonotype: At one of its ends the junction is not consistent with the germline gene, which may arise from a read error. This chain links TRBV20-1 with TRBJ1-2; D gene unclear. This CDR3 is built from 13 residues. Germline V lookup: CDR1 DFQATT, CDR2 SNEGSKA (reference sequence). DNA for the CDR3: TGCAGTGCTAGTAGAAATGGGAACTATGGCTCCACCTTC. It is translated as CSASRNGNYGSTF.

This clonotype occurred many times. V usage is TRBV18 and J usage is TRBJ2-2; D is unclear. Trimming shortened V by 3 bases and J by 0 bases, and 5 bases separated the two germline ends. The CDR3 totals 14 residues. Germline V gene data show CDR1 as KGHSH and CDR2 as LQKENI. For the CDR3, the DNA is TGTGCCAGCTCACCTGGGGCGAACACCGGGGAGCTGTTTTTT. Its translation is CASSPGANTGELFF.

This clonotype was counted ten times or more. The genes are TRBV5-1 and TRBJ2-1, with TRBD2 as a possible D gene (6 bases). This CDR3 spans 14 amino acids. The V gene's germline CDR1 is SGHRS and CDR2 YFSETQ. The V and J ends lost 1 base and 7 bases respectively, with 12 bases between them. Here the CDR3 reads CASSLWAAGNEQFF. In DNA, the CDR3 is TGCGCCAGCAGCTTGTGGGCGGCGGGGAATGAGCAGTTCTTC.

This clonotype was observed at least ten times. This chain connects TRBV15 to TRBJ1-5, with 7 bases identical to TRBD1. V dropped 2 bases and J dropped 3; count of bases not matched to a gene: 4. In germline, CDR1 is LNHNV, CDR2 YYDKDF (reference sequence). The CDR3 sequence is 15 residues long. CDR3 coding DNA: TGTGCCACCAGCAGACCAGGGACAGTCAATCAGCCCCAGCATTTT. Translating gives CATSRPGTVNQPQHF.

The sample holds many counts of this clonotype. The chain combines TRBV10-3 with TRBJ2-3, with 10 bases fitting TRBD2. Germline loops: CDR1 ENHRY, CDR2 SYGVKD. The CDR3 sequence is 15 residues long. V trimming: 2 bases; J trimming: 4 bases; junction bases outside the gene matches: 3. The CDR3 DNA follows: TGTGCCATCAGTGAGGCTAGCGGGAGCGCAGATACGCAGTATTTT. It specifies CAISEASGSADTQYF.

At least ten counts were recorded for this clonotype. J is TRBJ1-3 and V is TRBV9, with D possibly being TRBD1 (5 bases). The CDR3 length is 15 residues. V dropped 3 bases and J dropped 1 base, with 11 bases sitting between them. Germline CDR1 and CDR2: SGDLS and YYNGEE. The CDR3 spells CASSGLGGSGNTIYF. Here the CDR3 DNA reads TGTGCCAGCAGCGGCCTTGGGGGTTCTGGAAACACCATATATTTT.

This chain links TRBV5-1 with TRBJ1-1; D not resolved. V gave up 2 bases and J gave up 2 bases, with 10 bases separating them. CDR3 length: 14 residues. Germline CDR1 and CDR2: SGHRS and YFSETQ. This CDR3 reads CASSFAGTNTEAFF. The CDR3 DNA reads as TGCGCCAGCAGCTTCGCCGGAACTAACACTGAAGCTTTCTTT.

This clonotype was recorded many times. The chain couples TRBV29-1 to TRBJ1-1, with TRBD1 as a possible D gene (6 bases). V was clipped by 7 bases and J by 1 base, with 10 bases between them. CDR3 length equals 12 residues. Germline CDR1 SQVTM, CDR2 ANQGSEA. CDR3 DNA: TGCAGCGCCCAACAGGGGAACACTGAAGCTTTCTTT. Translated, it gives CSAQQGNTEAFF.

This clonotype was found many times. The chain is built from TRBV6-1 and TRBJ2-2; TRBD2 aligns across 7 bases. The V and J ends lost 5 bases and 5 bases, in that order; junction bases with no gene match: 14. The germline V gene has CDR1 MNHNS and CDR2 SASEGT. The CDR3 has 17 amino acids. The CDR3 here is CASSPRPWAGGTGELFF. The CDR3 DNA sequence: TGTGCCAGCAGTCCGAGACCCTGGGCCGGGGGGACCGGGGAGCTGTTTTTT.

This clonotype was picked up a small number of times. This chain connects TRBV12-3 or TRBV12-4 to TRBJ2-2; D ambiguous. Trimming took 3 bases from V and 0 from J, leaving 5 bases between them. The CDR3 sequence is 14 residues long. Here the CDR3 DNA reads TGTGCCAGCAGTTTCAGATCGAACACCGGGGAGCTGTTTTTT. Its protein product is CASSFRSNTGELFF.

V and J are TRBV5-1 and TRBJ2-1; TRBD2 might be the D (6 bases). Germline CDR1 and CDR2: SGHRS and YFSETQ. V was shortened by 3 bases and J by 2 bases, with 18 bases between the two germline ends. The CDR3 covers 17 residues. The CDR3 coding sequence is TGCGCCAGCAGCTCTAGTCATCGGGGAGGCACCTACAATGAGCAGTTCTTC. Translating gives CASSSSHRGGTYNEQFF.

Many counts were recorded for this clonotype. The V call is TRBV5-1, the J call TRBJ2-7; TRBD1 matches 8 bases. V shed 4 bases and J 6 bases; nucleotides not matched to a gene: 6. Germline V gene lookup returns CDR1 SGHRS and CDR2 YFSETQ. The CDR3 totals 13 residues. CDR3 in DNA: TGCGCCAGCAGCCCCGGACAGGGAAGCGAGCAGTACTTC. This sequence encodes CASSPGQGSEQYF.

The chain carries TRBV20-1 and TRBJ2-6, with 13 bases fitting TRBD2. This CDR3 is 16 amino acids long. J gave up 2 bases and V 5 bases, and 3 bases lay outside the gene matches. Germline loops: CDR1 DFQATT, CDR2 SNEGSKA (reference sequence). CDR3 coding DNA: TGCAGTGCTGGACTAGCGGGAGTTACTGGGGCCAACGTCCTGACTTTC. It is translated as CSAGLAGVTGANVLTF.

This clonotype turned up a few times. The chain is built from TRBV10-3 and TRBJ2-2, with D perhaps TRBD1 or TRBD2 (5 bases each). V was cut by 4 bases and J by 2 bases, with 11 bases left in between. CDR1 and CDR2 (germline): ENHRY, SYGVKD. The CDR3 contains 15 residues. CDR3 bases: TGTGCCATCAGTGCGGGGCAGGAAAACACCGGGGAGCTGTTTTTT. Encoded protein: CAISAGQENTGELFF.

This clonotype occurred many times. The chain couples TRBV5-1 to TRBJ2-3; D is perhaps TRBD2 (7 bases). The germline V gene has CDR1 SGHRS and CDR2 YFSETQ. V lost 4 bases and J 1 base, leaving 13 bases between the germline ends. This CDR3 is built from 15 residues. CDR3 protein: CASSPGGGGTDTQYF. In DNA, the CDR3 is TGCGCCAGCAGCCCTGGGGGGGGCGGCACAGATACGCAGTATTTT.

This clonotype was detected ten times or more. The chain combines TRBV28 with TRBJ2-1; D possibly corresponds to TRBD2 (7 bases). Germline CDR1 and CDR2: MDHEN and SYDVKM. This CDR3 spans 16 amino acids. V was shortened by 5 bases and J by 4 bases, with 18 bases between the two germline ends. The CDR3 DNA reads as TGTGCCAGCAGTACCCAGGGGACTACCGTTTACAATGAGCAGTTCTTC. As protein: CASSTQGTTVYNEQFF.

This clonotype was observed many times. The rearrangement joins TRBV3-1 to TRBJ2-2; D is uncertain. The CDR3 contains 14 residues. V lost 1 base and J lost 4, with 7 bases in between. Per germline, CDR1 LGHDT and CDR2 YNNKEL (reference sequence). This CDR3 reads CASSQGLSTGELFF. The CDR3 nucleotides read TGTGCCAGCAGCCAAGGACTTTCCACCGGGGAGCTGTTTTTT. The variable domain in full, completed from reference TRBV3-1 and TRBJ2-2, reads DTAVSQTPKYLVTQMGNDKSIKCEQNLGHDTMYWYKQDSKKFLKIMFSYNNKELIINETVPNRFSPKSPDKAHLNLHINSLELGDSAVYFCASSQGLSTGELFFGEGSRLTVL.

This clonotype has a count of ten or more. The chain is built from TRBV3-1 and TRBJ1-2; weak D call: TRBD1 (6 bases). Germline V gives CDR1 LGHDT, CDR2 YNNKEL (reference sequence). CDR3 length equals 16 residues. Trimming pared 0 bases from V and 5 bases from J, leaving 16 bases between. For the CDR3, the DNA is TGTGCCAGCAGCCAAGAAGCAACAGGGAGGGATTATGGCTACACCTTC. Translation gives CASSQEATGRDYGYTF.

This clonotype showed up many times. The genes are TRBV20-1 and TRBJ2-1, with TRBD2 matching 13 bases. Germline trimming cut 1 base from V and 7 bases from J; bases unmatched to any gene: 4. CDR3 length equals 15 residues. Germline V CDR1 and CDR2: DFQATT, SNEGSKA (reference sequence). The CDR3 loop reads CSARATSGRGNEQFF. CDR3 sequence (DNA): TGCAGTGCTAGAGCAACTAGCGGGAGGGGGAATGAGCAGTTCTTC.

In this sample, this clonotype turned up many times. The V and J genes are TRBV20-1 and TRBJ2-1; D not resolved. This CDR3 is built from 14 residues. Germline CDR1 DFQATT, CDR2 SNEGSKA (reference sequence). The V gene lost 3 bases and the J gene lost 0 bases, with 9 bases spanning the gap. The CDR3 loop reads CSARWASSYNEQFF. DNA for the CDR3: TGCAGTGCTAGGTGGGCGAGCTCCTACAATGAGCAGTTCTTC.